The entry that follows covers one T cell receptor beta chain sequence. This entry comes from a study of T cells in Graves' hyperthyroidism and ophthalmopathy. The CDR3 extends over 14 amino acids. V shed 3 bases and J shed 5 bases, with 13 bases lying between them. Germline loops: CDR1 MGHRA, CDR2 YSYEKL. The source material, RNA transcripts, was used to amplify TCR beta CDR3 regions. A set of HTBI primers served as the primers for a first-round RT-PCR of the TCR CDR3. TCRdb ran MiXCR on the multiplex PCR reads and lists one entry per CDR3 protein. The sample yields approximately 400,000 distinct CDR3 sequences, roughly 25% seen once.

The TCR sequence derives from a man aged 45-65 years with Graves' hyperthyroidism. Input material: blood. The rearrangement joins TRBV4-1 to TRBJ2-5, with a weak D call TRBD1 (5 bases). The DNA of the CDR3 is TGCGCCAGCAGCCAGGGTGGGGCCGGGGAGACCCAGTACTTC. It yields the protein CASSQGGAGETQYF.